This T cell receptor (beta chain) was recovered during a study of regulatory T cells in long-lasting Graves disease. This clonotype appeared many times. Its antigen is not known. Study findings and constraints: TCR diversity was lower in persistent than newly diagnosed Graves' disease. Investigators studied peripheral blood only, not thyroid tissue.

CDR3-region Arm-PCR and iRepertoire HTBI primers produced the TCR beta libraries. As handled by the study authors: Sequenced samples collectively carried approximately 58 TRBV and 14 TRBJ segments. TCRdb re-called the multiplex PCR reads through MiXCR, storing one row per CDR3 protein. In this record, the V and J calls reflect TCRdb's handling and not the investigators' own analysis. The table includes roughly 430,000 distinct CDR3 sequences, around a fifth detected once. V shed 4 bases and J 10 bases; nucleotides not matched to a gene: 9. CDR3 length equals 15 residues. From germline, CDR1 is SGHRS and CDR2 YFSETQ. Time point meaning: persistent/refractory GD, antithyroid drugs over 5 years with positive TRAb. RNA from PBMCs was the source of the TCR library. Roughly 8.2 milliliters of peripheral blood were drawn into EDTA tubes.

The material was peripheral blood mononuclear cells (PBMCs), obtained when the disease was refractory, from a patient treated with antithyroid drugs. This sequence originates from a female donor with Graves disease. The V and J genes are TRBV5-1 and TRBJ1-6; TRBD1 matches 9 bases. CDR3 loop: CASSPGQGTYSPLHF. The CDR3 DNA reads TGCGCCAGCAGCCCAGGACAGGGGACATACTCACCCCTCCACTTT.